The present T cell receptor beta chain was sequenced within a study of T-cell memory formation after mild COVID-19 (dated by TCRdb to about 2021). The study in broad terms: TCR sequence clusters from the two donors were found to be largely donor specific. The cohort was made up of two young adult volunteers, one female and one male, who were previously healthy. In a couple of donors, T-cell clones that expanded and contracted after mild COVID-19 were tracked by sequencing TCRalpha and TCRbeta repertoires over time. The investigation overall reported the following: SARS-CoV-2 specificity of the second-wave clones peaking on day 37 was not confirmed. Contracting CD4+ clones were located mainly in the CM and EM memory subsets, whereas CD8+ clones were found to be enriched in EMRA. Clones that contracted from day 15 to 85 showed balanced CD4/CD8 phenotypes, whereas a second wave of clones that expanded from day 15 to 37 leaned towards CD4+. Only a couple of mild cases were covered in the study, and larger cohorts including severe cases with pre-infection samples were considered necessary. The detection of some responding clones in pre-infection memory suggests that pre-existing cross-reactive memory T cells joined the SARS-CoV-2 response.

There are many counts of this clonotype. The antigen it binds to is not known. Nothing much larger sits one base from this clone, and base qualities are not available. Ficoll-Paque density gradient centrifugation was used to isolate PBMCs. Data came from an Illumina NovaSeq 6000. TCRalpha and TCRbeta cDNA libraries were built by 5'RACE with constant-segment primers, adding sample barcodes and unique molecular identifiers. RNA was extracted from every sample with Trizol reagent. The libraries were amplified in two PCR steps, and the second step added a second sample barcode and Illumina TruSeq adapters. Libraries were sequenced on an Illumina NovaSeq with 2 x 150 bp paired-end reads. Turning to the authors' computational methods: Reads were demultiplexed and collapsed into UMI-guided consensus sequences with migec v1.2.7. Using mixcr v2.1.11, UMI consensuses were aligned to TRA and TRB V and J templates and then assembled into clonotypes. A clonotype was counted as expanded or contracted only if both edgeR and NoisET called the change significant, with noise models trained on biological replicates. For edgeR calls, the thresholds were a false discovery rate-adjusted p below 0.01 and a log2 fold-change of 1. PCA with hierarchical clustering of max-normalized trajectories of the 1000 most abundant clonotypes was used as exploratory dynamics analysis. Separately sequenced CD4+ and CD8+ repertoires were used to assign a CD4 or CD8 phenotype to each responding clone. The public reads were reanalyzed by TCRdb: fastp trimming at Q25, MiXCR alignment, in-frame beta chains only. Each entry is one CDR3 protein sequence, shown with its most common DNA and genes. The V and J calls shown here were made by TCRdb, not taken from the authors' results. The sample has roughly 450,000 distinct CDR3 sequences on record, approximately 19% of them singletons. Clones ranked in the top ten supply roughly a fifth of the sample.

The clonotype comes from a man younger than 35 who had mild COVID-19 (a few samples of this study predate the infection). The sample titles of this study are shuffled in the database, so cell type and time point are left out; the donor was told from shared clones. Material for sequencing was PBMCs or a T cell subset sorted from them (not recorded which).

The CDR3 corresponds to CASSLHPTGLNTGELFF. The nucleotide sequence reads TGTGCCAGCAGTTTACATCCCACCGGACTTAACACCGGGGAGCTGTTTTTT. The chain uses TRBV12-3 or TRBV12-4 and TRBJ2-2; tentative D gene TRBD2, with 5 bases matching. V loses 2 bases of germline sequence and J loses 2 bases, and the interval between the two ends is 15 bases. CDR3 length: 17 amino acids, cysteine to phenylalanine. The DNA shown is the 51-base CDR3, in frame from base 1.